The T cell receptor (beta chain) under discussion was sequenced for a study of technical replicates of blood from a few donors. Generated by immunoSEQ multiplex PCR, the TCRdb table keeps only in-frame clones and is missing some. The data hold some 17,000 clones, with around 87% observed a single time. This CDR3 region has 19 residues. Germline assignment: CDR1 MGHRA and CDR2 YSYEKL. Deletions cut 0 bases from V and 2 bases from J, with 17 bases between. Sequencing used PBMCs. The sequence came from a human donor in good health. The chain is built from TRBV4-1 and TRBJ2-6; no reliable D call. The CDR3 region has the DNA TGCGCCAGCAGCCAAGATTTCACCAGGCCCAGGCCTGGGGCCAACGTCCTGACTTTC. Its translation is CASSQDFTRPRPGANVLTF.